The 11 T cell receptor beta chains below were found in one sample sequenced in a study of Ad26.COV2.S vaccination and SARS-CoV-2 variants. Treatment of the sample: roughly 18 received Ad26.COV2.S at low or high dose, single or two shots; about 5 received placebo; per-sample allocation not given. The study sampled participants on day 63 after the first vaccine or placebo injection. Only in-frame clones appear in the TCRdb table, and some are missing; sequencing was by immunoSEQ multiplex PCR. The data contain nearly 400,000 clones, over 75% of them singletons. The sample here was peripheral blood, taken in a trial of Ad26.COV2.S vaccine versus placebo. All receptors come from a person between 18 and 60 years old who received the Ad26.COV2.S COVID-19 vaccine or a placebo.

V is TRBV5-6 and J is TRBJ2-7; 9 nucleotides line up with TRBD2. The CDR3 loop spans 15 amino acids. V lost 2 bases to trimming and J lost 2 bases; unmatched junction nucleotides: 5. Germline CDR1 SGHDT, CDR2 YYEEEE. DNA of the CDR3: TGTGCCAGCAGCTTCTTGTTAGCGGGAGCCTACGAGCAGTACTTC. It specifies CASSFLLAGAYEQYF.

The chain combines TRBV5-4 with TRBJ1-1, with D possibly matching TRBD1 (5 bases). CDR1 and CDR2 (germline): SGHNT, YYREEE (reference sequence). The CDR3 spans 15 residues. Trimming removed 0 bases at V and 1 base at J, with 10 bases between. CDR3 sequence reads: CASSLGIGENTEAFF. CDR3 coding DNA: TGTGCCAGCAGCTTGGGTATAGGGGAGAACACTGAAGCTTTCTTT.

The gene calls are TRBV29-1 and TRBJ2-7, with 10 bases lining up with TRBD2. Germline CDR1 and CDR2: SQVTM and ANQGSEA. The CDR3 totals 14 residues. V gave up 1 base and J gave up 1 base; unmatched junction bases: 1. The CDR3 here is CSVEGTSGSYEQYF. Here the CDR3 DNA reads TGCAGCGTTGAAGGGACTAGCGGATCCTACGAGCAGTACTTC.

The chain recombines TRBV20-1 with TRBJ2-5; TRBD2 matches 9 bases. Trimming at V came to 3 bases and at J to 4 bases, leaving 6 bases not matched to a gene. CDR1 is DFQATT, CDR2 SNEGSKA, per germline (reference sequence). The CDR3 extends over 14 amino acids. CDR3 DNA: TGCAGTGCTAGTAGCTTAGCGGGAGCAGAGACCCAGTACTTC. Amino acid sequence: CSASSLAGAETQYF.

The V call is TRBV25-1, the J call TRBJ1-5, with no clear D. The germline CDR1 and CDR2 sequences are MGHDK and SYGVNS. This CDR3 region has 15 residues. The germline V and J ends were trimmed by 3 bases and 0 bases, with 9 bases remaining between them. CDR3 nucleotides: TGTGCCAGCAGTGAGGGTTGGGATAGCAATCAGCCCCAGCATTTT. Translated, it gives CASSEGWDSNQPQHF.

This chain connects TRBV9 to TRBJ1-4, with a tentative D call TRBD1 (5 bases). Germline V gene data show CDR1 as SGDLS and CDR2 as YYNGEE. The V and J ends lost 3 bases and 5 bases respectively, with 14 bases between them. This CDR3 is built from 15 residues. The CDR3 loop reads CASSGPGRGNEKLFF. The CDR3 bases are TGTGCCAGCAGCGGACCGGGACGGGGCAATGAAAAACTGTTTTTT.

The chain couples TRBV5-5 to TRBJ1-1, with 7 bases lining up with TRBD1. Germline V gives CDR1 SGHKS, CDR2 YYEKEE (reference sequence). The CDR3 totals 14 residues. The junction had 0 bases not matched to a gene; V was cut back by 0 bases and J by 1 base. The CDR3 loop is CASSLGTGNTEAFF. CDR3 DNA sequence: TGTGCCAGCAGCTTGGGGACAGGGAACACTGAAGCTTTCTTT.

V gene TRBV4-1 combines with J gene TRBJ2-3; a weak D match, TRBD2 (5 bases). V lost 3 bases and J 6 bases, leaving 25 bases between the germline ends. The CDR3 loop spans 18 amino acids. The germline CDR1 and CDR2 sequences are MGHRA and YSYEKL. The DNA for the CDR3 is TGCGCCAGCAGCCACCAGTTAGCAGAAGTAATGAGAGGGGATACGCAGTATTTT. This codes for CASSHQLAEVMRGDTQYF.

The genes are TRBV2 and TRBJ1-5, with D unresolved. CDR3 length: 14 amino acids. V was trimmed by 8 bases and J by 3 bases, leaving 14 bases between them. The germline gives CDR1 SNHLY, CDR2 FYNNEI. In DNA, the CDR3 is TGTGCCAGCGCGTTGGGAGCCTACAATCAGCCCCAGCATTTT. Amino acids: CASALGAYNQPQHF.

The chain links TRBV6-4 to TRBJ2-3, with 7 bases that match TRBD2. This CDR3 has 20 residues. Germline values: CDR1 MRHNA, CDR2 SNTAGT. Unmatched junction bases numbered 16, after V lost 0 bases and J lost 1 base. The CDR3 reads CASSDSELIGGRGRTDTQYF. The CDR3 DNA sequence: TGTGCCAGCAGTGACTCGGAGTTAATCGGCGGGAGAGGTCGCACAGATACGCAGTATTTT.

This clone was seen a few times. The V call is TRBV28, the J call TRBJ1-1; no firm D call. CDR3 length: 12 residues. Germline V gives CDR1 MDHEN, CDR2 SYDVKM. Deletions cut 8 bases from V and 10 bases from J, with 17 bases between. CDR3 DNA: TGTGCCAGCGCCGACGGCGCCCTTAGAGCTTTCTTT. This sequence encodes CASADGALRAFF.